This TCR beta chain was sequenced during a study of blood T cell repertoires in COVID-19 (dated by TCRdb to the early 2020s). Regarding the complete study: The collaborator samples originated in the United States, Italy and Spain and spanned the acute and convalescent phases of COVID-19. The material from the prospective study consisted of cDNA or gDNA derived from T cells, B-cell-depleted T cells, or PBMCs. Deeply sampled blood TCRbeta repertoires from subjects exposed to, actively infected with, or recovered from COVID-19 were included in the dataset. The repertoires were released in a freely available public database meant as a resource for research on the immune response to SARS-CoV-2. Samples came from the ongoing ImmuneRACE study (first 160 participants) plus 1,254 subjects from 6 global collaborators. Sample metadata almost always included a de-identified subject ID, COVID-19 status, age in years and sex. Where available, HLA class I and class II types were taken from metadata supplied by the sample provider and were not determined by assay-based typing. What the authors observed across the whole study: Clinical and demographic metadata were provided uncurated, with the amount varying by source and participant.

The immunoSEQ Assay, a bias-controlled multiplex PCR, was used to amplify TCRbeta CDR3 regions from genomic DNA. On the study's bioinformatics: The number of nucleated cells in each sample was estimated from the amplification of reference gene primers within the assay. To quantify the absolute abundance of each unique TCRbeta CDR3 rearrangement, sequence reads were collapsed and filtered. For each sample, productive Simpson clonality was calculated by taking the square root of Simpson's diversity index across productive rearrangements. TCRdb took over this immuneACCESS table, retaining in-frame rearrangements with V and J assigned. Such tables are incomplete; in checked studies, under half of the missing clones stem from an unresolved V gene, and the remainder is unexplained. V, J and clone size reflect that table, while D and trimming were determined from the DNA. The sample yields a few hundred thousand clones; roughly nine tenths were counted once. The ten largest clones take up roughly 2.2% of the sample.

Samples from volunteer blood donors who had recovered from COVID-19 were contributed by a second Seattle source. Each collaborating institution followed its own protocols to collect whole blood in K2EDTA tubes. For TCRbeta analysis, collaborator samples were shipped as frozen whole blood, as isolated PBMCs, or as DNA extracted from either sample type. On this clone itself: There is no known antigen for this receptor. Relative to the germline gene, one junction end is altered; a read error may explain this.

Sample: peripheral blood. This clonotype was obtained from a woman between 50 and 59 years old who had recovered from COVID-19.

The CDR3 reads as follows: CASSPVTGGGGNTGELFF. The DNA sequence follows: TGTGCTAGCAGCCCCGTGACGGGCGGCGGGGGGAACACCGGGGAGCTGTTTTTT. The receptor chain draws on TRBV7-7 and TRBJ2-2, with 7 middle bases fitting TRBD2. The germline V gene (reference sequence) yields SSHAT for CDR1 and FNYEAQ for CDR2. Taken from cysteine to phenylalanine, the CDR3 has 18 residues. Just the 54-base CDR3 DNA is kept, in frame starting at base 1.